This TCR beta chain was documented in a study of OX40 agonist ivuxolimab in advanced cancers. In the study overall: Partial responses occurred in Three dose-escalation patients, one with hepatocellular carcinoma and two with cutaneous melanoma.

The assay was immunoSEQ multiplex PCR, and TCRdb's table has in-frame clones only and misses some. The profile shows about 19,000 clones, about 83% of them singletons. V was shortened by 4 bases and J by 0 bases, with 14 bases between the two germline ends. Germline-derived CDR1 and CDR2 are SQVTM and ANQGSEA. This CDR3 has 15 amino acids. The investigators sampled blood at baseline, at cycle 4 day 1, and at cycle 7 day 1. The count of this clone is one. The source is an adult with an advanced solid tumor such as melanoma, head and neck, liver or kidney cancer. The specimen comprised CD4+ or CD8+ T cells sorted from blood, sampled in a trial of the OX40 agonist ivuxolimab. The chain couples TRBV29-1 to TRBJ2-3; possibly TRBD1 for D (5 bases). CDR3 sequence: CSVVPVQGSTDTQYF. CDR3 sequence (DNA): TGCAGCGTTGTTCCGGTGCAGGGCAGCACAGATACGCAGTATTTT.